The sequence of this TCR beta chain was determined in a study of technical replicates of blood from several donors. Measured with immunoSEQ multiplex PCR; TCRdb has only the in-frame clones, and not every one. The sample has around 70,000 clones, around 95% seen once. The TCR originated in a human donor in good health. Sequencing input: T cells isolated from PBMCs.

The CDR3 is CASSRRTFTGELFF. CDR3 nucleotides: TGTGCCAGCAGCCGACGGACTTTTACCGGGGAGCTGTTTTTT. This chain uses TRBV6-1 with TRBJ2-2, with D maybe TRBD2 (5 bases). The germline V and J ends were trimmed by 6 bases and 5 bases, with 13 bases remaining between them. The CDR3 has 14 amino acids. From germline, CDR1 is MNHNS and CDR2 SASEGT.